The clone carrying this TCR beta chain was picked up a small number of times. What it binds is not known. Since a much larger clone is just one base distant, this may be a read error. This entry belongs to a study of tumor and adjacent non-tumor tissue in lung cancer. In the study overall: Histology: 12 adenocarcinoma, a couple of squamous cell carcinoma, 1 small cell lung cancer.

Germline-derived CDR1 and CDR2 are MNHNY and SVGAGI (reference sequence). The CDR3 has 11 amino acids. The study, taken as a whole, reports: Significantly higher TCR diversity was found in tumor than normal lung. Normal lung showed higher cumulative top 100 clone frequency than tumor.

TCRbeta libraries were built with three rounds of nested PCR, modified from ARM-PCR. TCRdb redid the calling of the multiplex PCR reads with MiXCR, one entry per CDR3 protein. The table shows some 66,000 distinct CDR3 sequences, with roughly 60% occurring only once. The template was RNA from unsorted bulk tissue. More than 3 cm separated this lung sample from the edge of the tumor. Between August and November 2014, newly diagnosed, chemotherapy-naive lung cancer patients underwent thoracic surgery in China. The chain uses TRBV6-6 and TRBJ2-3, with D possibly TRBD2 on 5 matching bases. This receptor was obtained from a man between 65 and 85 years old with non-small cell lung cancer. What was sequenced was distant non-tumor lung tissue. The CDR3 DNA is TGTGTCAGCAGTCGGGGAGAAGCGCAGTATTTT. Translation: CVSSRGEAQYF.